Listed below are T cell receptor beta chains from one sample, sequenced in a study of T-cell reconstitution after alpha-beta-depleted transplantation in children. Each CDR3 protein is one row after TCRdb ran MiXCR on the PCR reads. The data show around 370,000 distinct CDR3 sequences, around a tenth seen once. Specimen: PBMCs from the stem cell graft donor, collected from the stem cell graft. Receptors were obtained from a human donor who donated a stem cell graft to a child with acute lymphoblastic leukemia. Each CDR3 is given with its conserved first and last residue. D genes are given only for firm matches. Some rows mark clone size as missing; the rest say once, few, many or name a class of expanded clone.

clone size: many
D gene: TRBD2
V gene: TRBV7-2
J gene: TRBJ2-7
CDR3 protein: CASSLIGTSGTTYEQYF
CDR3 DNA: TGTGCCAGCAGCTTAATCGGGACTAGCGGGACGACCTACGAGCAGTACTTC

clone size: many
D gene: TRBD2
V gene: TRBV7-8
J gene: TRBJ2-3
CDR3 protein: CASLRGVGRSTDTQYF
CDR3 DNA: TGTGCCAGCCTCCGGGGGGTCGGCAGGAGCACAGATACGCAGTATTTT

clone size: .
D gene: .
V gene: TRBV7-9
J gene: TRBJ2-7
CDR3 protein: CASRSTLSYERYF
CDR3 DNA: TGTGCCAGCAGGAGCACCCTCTCCTACGAGCGGTACTTC

clone size: few
D gene: .
V gene: TRBV10-3
J gene: TRBJ2-7
CDR3 protein: CAISEGVGLPSYEQYF
CDR3 DNA: TGTGCCATCAGTGAGGGAGTCGGACTTCCCTCCTACGAGCAGTACTTC

clone size: many
D gene: .
V gene: TRBV7-9
J gene: TRBJ2-3
CDR3 protein: CASSSIMGTQYF
CDR3 DNA: TGTGCCAGCAGCTCGATCATGGGGACGCAGTATTTT

clone size: .
D gene: TRBD1
V gene: TRBV3-1
J gene: TRBJ1-1
CDR3 protein: CASGRGDWTEAFF
CDR3 DNA: TGTGCCAGCGGCAGGGGGGACTGGACTGAAGCTTTCTTT

clone size: few
D gene: .
V gene: TRBV5-1
J gene: TRBJ2-1
CDR3 protein: CASSSVVGPGEQFF
CDR3 DNA: TGCGCCAGCAGCTCAGTCGTCGGCCCGGGCGAGCAGTTCTTC

clone size: .
D gene: TRBD1
V gene: TRBV12-3/TRBV12-4
J gene: TRBJ1-4
CDR3 protein: CASSFDRGSATNEKLFF
CDR3 DNA: TGTGCCAGCAGTTTTGACAGGGGGTCTGCAACTAATGAAAAACTGTTTTTT

clone size: .
D gene: .
V gene: TRBV20-1
J gene: TRBJ1-1
CDR3 protein: CSARDLLNTEAFF
CDR3 DNA: TGCAGTGCTAGAGATTTATTGAACACTGAAGCTTTCTTT

clone size: .
D gene: .
V gene: TRBV29-1
J gene: TRBJ2-2
CDR3 protein: CSVEEKTGGLSGELFF
CDR3 DNA: TGCAGCGTTGAAGAGAAAACCGGAGGCCTGTCCGGGGAGCTGTTTTTT

clone size: .
D gene: TRBD2
V gene: TRBV12-3/TRBV12-4
J gene: TRBJ2-1
CDR3 protein: CASSPPLAGGRDEQFF
CDR3 DNA: TGTGCCAGCAGTCCCCCACTAGCGGGAGGTCGGGATGAGCAGTTCTTC

clone size: .
D gene: TRBD1
V gene: TRBV24-1
J gene: TRBJ1-5
CDR3 protein: CATSDPTGYQPQHF
CDR3 DNA: TGTGCCACCAGTGATCCGACAGGGTACCAGCCCCAGCATTTT

clone size: few
D gene: .
V gene: TRBV12-3/TRBV12-4
J gene: TRBJ1-1
CDR3 protein: CASSLGDSPFTEAFF
CDR3 DNA: TGTGCCAGCAGTTTAGGGGACTCCCCGTTTACTGAAGCTTTCTTT

clone size: many
D gene: .
V gene: TRBV29-1
J gene: TRBJ2-1
CDR3 protein: CSVAGTPGSYNEQFF
CDR3 DNA: TGCAGCGTCGCCGGGACTCCCGGCTCCTACAATGAGCAGTTCTTC

clone size: many
D gene: TRBD1
V gene: TRBV4-1
J gene: TRBJ1-5
CDR3 protein: CASSQKGQGPSSNQPQHF
CDR3 DNA: TGCGCCAGCAGCCAAAAGGGACAGGGCCCTTCCAGCAATCAGCCCCAGCATTTT

clone size: many
D gene: .
V gene: TRBV7-2
J gene: TRBJ2-3
CDR3 protein: CASSLAAGDTQYF
CDR3 DNA: TGTGCCAGCAGCTTAGCGGCAGGTGATACGCAGTATTTT

clone size: few
D gene: TRBD2
V gene: TRBV11-1
J gene: TRBJ2-5
CDR3 protein: CASSSFPKTSGTEGQETQYF
CDR3 DNA: TGTGCCAGCAGCTCTTTCCCTAAGACTAGCGGGACGGAGGGGCAAGAGACCCAGTACTTC

clone size: .
D gene: .
V gene: TRBV27
J gene: TRBJ1-2
CDR3 protein: CASSSFQALGYGYTF
CDR3 DNA: TGTGCCAGCAGTTCGTTCCAGGCGCTGGGGTATGGCTACACCTTC

clone size: .
D gene: .
V gene: TRBV30
J gene: TRBJ2-7
CDR3 protein: CAWTGLSYEQYF
CDR3 DNA: TGTGCCTGGACAGGCCTCTCCTACGAGCAGTACTTC

clone size: few
D gene: TRBD1
V gene: TRBV12-5
J gene: TRBJ1-2
CDR3 protein: CASGDRWGYGYTF
CDR3 DNA: TGTGCTAGTGGGGACAGGTGGGGCTATGGCTACACCTTC

clone size: .
D gene: .
V gene: TRBV3-1
J gene: TRBJ1-1
CDR3 protein: CASSPTLGEAFF
CDR3 DNA: TGTGCCAGCAGCCCTACATTGGGGGAAGCTTTCTTT

clone size: .
D gene: TRBD1
V gene: TRBV7-2
J gene: TRBJ2-1
CDR3 protein: CASSFPNRGIYNEQFF
CDR3 DNA: TGTGCCAGCAGCTTCCCCAACAGGGGGATTTACAATGAGCAGTTCTTC

clone size: few
D gene: .
V gene: TRBV7-2
J gene: TRBJ2-5
CDR3 protein: CASSLEQGGETQYF
CDR3 DNA: TGTGCCAGCAGCTTAGAACAGGGAGGGGAGACCCAGTACTTC

clone size: many
D gene: TRBD1
V gene: TRBV4-2
J gene: TRBJ2-5
CDR3 protein: CASSHNLGGQLQETQYF
CDR3 DNA: TGTGCCAGCAGCCACAACCTAGGGGGACAGCTCCAAGAGACCCAGTACTTC

clone size: few
D gene: .
V gene: TRBV6-5
J gene: TRBJ2-1
CDR3 protein: CASSYYATNNEQFF
CDR3 DNA: TGTGCCAGCAGTTACTACGCCACCAACAATGAGCAGTTCTTC

clone size: .
D gene: TRBD2
V gene: TRBV6-9
J gene: TRBJ2-5
CDR3 protein: CASSYSKKAGVGETQYF
CDR3 DNA: TGTGCCAGCAGTTATTCGAAAAAAGCGGGAGTCGGGGAGACCCAGTACTTC

clone size: many
D gene: .
V gene: TRBV20-1
J gene: TRBJ2-3
CDR3 protein: CSARPKHAASGDTQYF
CDR3 DNA: TGCAGTGCTCGCCCTAAGCACGCCGCCTCCGGGGATACGCAGTATTTT

clone size: .
D gene: TRBD2
V gene: TRBV19
J gene: TRBJ2-1
CDR3 protein: CASSPGLAGAGEQFF
CDR3 DNA: TGTGCCAGTAGTCCGGGACTAGCGGGAGCAGGGGAGCAGTTCTTC

clone size: many
D gene: TRBD1
V gene: TRBV6-5
J gene: TRBJ1-2
CDR3 protein: CASSSTQGGGYGYTF
CDR3 DNA: TGTGCCAGCAGTTCCACACAGGGGGGTGGCTATGGCTACACCTTC

clone size: many
D gene: .
V gene: TRBV5-5
J gene: TRBJ2-3
CDR3 protein: CASSHPTDTQYF
CDR3 DNA: TGTGCCAGCAGCCACCCCACAGATACGCAGTATTTT

clone size: .
D gene: TRBD1
V gene: TRBV28
J gene: TRBJ1-4
CDR3 protein: CASSSRGPGGKLFF
CDR3 DNA: TGTGCCAGCAGCTCCAGGGGGCCCGGCGGAAAACTGTTTTTT

clone size: many
D gene: TRBD2
V gene: TRBV4-3
J gene: TRBJ2-1
CDR3 protein: CASSQKAGEAYNEQFF
CDR3 DNA: TGCGCCAGCAGCCAAAAAGCGGGAGAAGCCTACAATGAGCAGTTCTTC

clone size: .
D gene: .
V gene: TRBV12-3/TRBV12-4
J gene: TRBJ2-2
CDR3 protein: CASSWDGTYTGELFF
CDR3 DNA: TGTGCCAGCAGTTGGGACGGCACTTACACCGGGGAGCTGTTTTTT

clone size: .
D gene: .
V gene: TRBV29-1
J gene: TRBJ2-1
CDR3 protein: CSVEGGSPYNEQFF
CDR3 DNA: TGCAGCGTTGAAGGGGGGAGCCCCTACAATGAGCAGTTCTTC

clone size: few
D gene: TRBD2
V gene: TRBV15
J gene: TRBJ2-7
CDR3 protein: CATSSAPGLAGDYEQYF
CDR3 DNA: TGTGCCACCAGCAGTGCTCCGGGACTAGCGGGGGACTACGAGCAGTACTTC

clone size: .
D gene: TRBD2
V gene: TRBV4-1
J gene: TRBJ2-2
CDR3 protein: CASSHAGLAGNTGELFF
CDR3 DNA: TGCGCCAGCAGCCATGCCGGACTAGCGGGTAACACCGGGGAGCTGTTTTTT

clone size: .
D gene: .
V gene: TRBV29-1
J gene: TRBJ2-7
CDR3 protein: CSVDSPGREQYF
CDR3 DNA: TGCAGCGTTGATTCGCCAGGGCGCGAGCAGTACTTC

clone size: few
D gene: .
V gene: TRBV29-1
J gene: TRBJ2-7
CDR3 protein: CSVALLPGYEQYF
CDR3 DNA: TGCAGCGTCGCCCTACTCCCCGGGTACGAGCAGTACTTC

clone size: few
D gene: .
V gene: TRBV29-1
J gene: TRBJ1-2
CDR3 protein: CSAFRENSNYGYTF
CDR3 DNA: TGCAGCGCCTTCCGGGAGAACTCTAACTATGGCTACACCTTC

clone size: few
D gene: .
V gene: TRBV19
J gene: TRBJ2-1
CDR3 protein: CASSMGGGSYNEQFF
CDR3 DNA: TGTGCCAGTAGTATGGGTGGGGGCTCCTACAATGAGCAGTTCTTC

clone size: many
D gene: .
V gene: TRBV29-1
J gene: TRBJ2-7
CDR3 protein: CSVEGSQGSYEQYF
CDR3 DNA: TGCAGCGTTGAAGGCTCTCAGGGGAGCTACGAGCAGTACTTC

clone size: .
D gene: TRBD1
V gene: TRBV20-1
J gene: TRBJ1-2
CDR3 protein: CSARTGSLAYGYTF
CDR3 DNA: TGCAGTGCTAGGACAGGGTCGTTGGCTTATGGCTACACCTTC

clone size: .
D gene: TRBD2
V gene: TRBV5-6
J gene: TRBJ2-1
CDR3 protein: CASSLGLAHPQSSYNVQFF
CDR3 DNA: TGTGCCAGCAGCCTGGGACTAGCACACCCCCAGAGCTCCTACAATGTGCAGTTCTTC

clone size: many
D gene: .
V gene: TRBV14
J gene: TRBJ2-7
CDR3 protein: CASSLGRGFSYEQYF
CDR3 DNA: TGTGCCAGCAGCCTCGGCCGGGGATTCTCCTACGAGCAGTACTTC

clone size: .
D gene: .
V gene: TRBV9
J gene: TRBJ2-2
CDR3 protein: CASSVQPNTGELFF
CDR3 DNA: TGTGCCAGCAGCGTACAGCCTAACACCGGGGAGCTGTTTTTT

clone size: few
D gene: .
V gene: TRBV7-2
J gene: TRBJ2-6
CDR3 protein: CASSLGRGPGANVLTF
CDR3 DNA: TGTGCCAGCAGCTTAGGGAGGGGGCCTGGGGCCAACGTCCTGACTTTC

clone size: .
D gene: TRBD2
V gene: TRBV4-1
J gene: TRBJ2-3
CDR3 protein: CASSPTTSGNSADTQYF
CDR3 DNA: TGCGCCAGCAGCCCGACCACTAGCGGGAATAGCGCAGATACGCAGTATTTT

clone size: .
D gene: .
V gene: TRBV5-1
J gene: TRBJ2-1
CDR3 protein: CASSFDSDNEQFF
CDR3 DNA: TGCGCCAGCAGCTTTGACTCCGACAATGAGCAGTTCTTC

clone size: .
D gene: .
V gene: TRBV28
J gene: TRBJ1-5
CDR3 protein: CASSETEHQPQHF
CDR3 DNA: TGTGCCAGCAGTGAGACTGAGCATCAGCCCCAGCATTTT

clone size: few
D gene: .
V gene: TRBV20-1
J gene: TRBJ2-6
CDR3 protein: CSAYRDSGANVLTF
CDR3 DNA: TGCAGTGCCTACAGGGACTCTGGGGCCAACGTCCTGACTTTC

clone size: few
D gene: TRBD1
V gene: TRBV5-1
J gene: TRBJ1-4
CDR3 protein: CASSEGQGHEKLFF
CDR3 DNA: TGCGCCAGCAGCGAGGGACAGGGCCATGAAAAACTGTTTTTT

clone size: .
D gene: TRBD1
V gene: TRBV18
J gene: TRBJ2-7
CDR3 protein: CASSPGLPGQGSYEQYF
CDR3 DNA: TGTGCCAGCTCACCAGGGTTACCGGGACAGGGCTCCTACGAGCAGTACTTC

clone size: few
D gene: .
V gene: TRBV27
J gene: TRBJ1-1
CDR3 protein: CASSFSGPIGEAFF
CDR3 DNA: TGTGCCAGCAGTTTCTCCGGACCGATCGGGGAAGCTTTCTTT